This T cell receptor beta chain was documented in a study of blood T cell repertoires in COVID-19. The protocol was immunoSEQ multiplex PCR, while the TCRdb copy is restricted to in-frame clones and leaves out a portion. The repertoire includes 210,000 or so clones, 70% to 90% of them detected once, and around 7.4% sits in the top ten. In germline, CDR1 is MDHEN, CDR2 SYDVKM. V lost 7 bases to trimming and J lost 6 bases, with 9 bases between them. CDR3 length: 11 amino acids. The sample comprised PBMCs or T cells enriched from blood (not recorded which). The chain couples TRBV28 to TRBJ1-1; no clear D. The receptor was isolated from a woman in her thirties or forties with acute COVID-19. DNA of the CDR3: TGTGCCAGCAACACGGCGGCTGAAGCTTTCTTT. This gives the protein CASNTAAEAFF.